The clone carrying this T cell receptor beta chain was observed a single time. This sample is drawn from a study of shared clonotypes between healthy human individuals. Some clones are missing from TCRdb's copy, which holds only in-frame ones; the method was immunoSEQ multiplex PCR. The repertoire includes some 1.4 million clones, over 95% of them detected once, and over 1% sits in the top ten. CDR3 length equals 15 residues. Between the trimmed V and J ends, which lost 4 bases and 1 base, there was a span of 12 bases. Germline V CDR1 and CDR2: SGHVS, FNYEAQ. The sequencing sample was made of naive CD4+ T cells sorted from blood. The subset is: CD45RA+ positively selected. The sequence was obtained from a man aged 25 to 40 in good health. V and J are TRBV7-6 and TRBJ2-3, with D maybe TRBD1 (6 bases). This CDR3 reads CASSSTGVGTDTQYF. CDR3 sequence (DNA): TGTGCCAGCAGCTCGACAGGTGTTGGCACAGATACGCAGTATTTT.